This T cell receptor (beta chain) was sequenced for a study of blood T cell repertoires in COVID-19. This clone was seen more than once but under ten times. Measured with immunoSEQ multiplex PCR; TCRdb has only the in-frame clones, and not every one. In the table there are 65,000 to 75,000 clones, roughly 77% of which are singletons. The CDR3 covers 12 residues. Trimming shortened V by 2 bases and J by 4 bases, and 5 bases separated the two germline ends. In germline, CDR1 is KGHSH, CDR2 LQKENI. This sequence originates from a man older than 75 with acute or convalescent COVID-19. The chain recombines TRBV18 with TRBJ2-5, with unresolved D. Source material: peripheral blood. The CDR3 sequence: CASSPGRETQYF. The CDR3 bases are TGTGCCAGCTCACCAGGGCGAGAGACCCAGTACTTC.